This TCR beta chain was sequenced for a study of molecular identifiers for immune sequencing clone quantification. This clonotype was counted between two and nine times. The junction departs from the called germline gene at one end, perhaps through a read error. The authors built bulk TCR libraries by previously described methods with listed TCR primers. TCRdb re-derived calls from the PCR reads in MiXCR, one entry per CDR3 protein. The data hold about 500,000 distinct CDR3 sequences, with over 20% observed a single time. The sequenced material came from naive CD8+ T cells from blood, with Jurkat cell RNA spiked in. Regarding subset: FACS-sorted CD8+CD4-CCR7+CD45RA+ naive T cells. The receptor comes from a human donor in good health. Some libraries in this study had Jurkat cell RNA spiked in.

CDR3 sequence (DNA): TGTGCTAGCAGCTTAGCGTCCTGGAGCCAAGAGACCCAGTACTTC. Amino acids: CASSLASWSQETQYF. This rearrangement joins TRBV7-7 to TRBJ2-5, with D perhaps TRBD2 (5 bases). Germline values: CDR1 SSHAT, CDR2 FNYEAQ (reference sequence). The CDR3 length is 15 residues.